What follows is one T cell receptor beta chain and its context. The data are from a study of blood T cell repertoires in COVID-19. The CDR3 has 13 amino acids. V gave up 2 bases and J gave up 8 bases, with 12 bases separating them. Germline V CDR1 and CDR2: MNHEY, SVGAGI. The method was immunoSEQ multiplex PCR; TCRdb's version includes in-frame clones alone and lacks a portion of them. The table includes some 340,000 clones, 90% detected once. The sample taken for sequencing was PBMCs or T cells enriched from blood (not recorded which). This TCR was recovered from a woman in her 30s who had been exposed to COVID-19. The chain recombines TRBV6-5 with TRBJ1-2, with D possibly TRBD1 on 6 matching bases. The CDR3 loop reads CASSYLTGTGYTF. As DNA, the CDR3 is TGTGCCAGCAGTTACCTAACAGGGACCGGCTACACCTTC.